Presented here are 9 T cell receptor beta chains from one specimen sequenced in a study of vaccination effects on CD4 cells after COVID-19. The ViraFEST assay expanded antigen-specific CD4+ T cells with viral peptide pools before sequencing. When nine to ten days of culture had elapsed, CD4+ T cells were isolated. Vaccinated recipients, who were negative for nucleocapsid antibodies, had no history of SARS-CoV-2 infection. Data came from immunoSEQ multiplex PCR; TCRdb stores just in-frame clones and leaves some out. The sample consists of about 73,000 clones, more than 60% of them appearing once. For these TCRs, the target antigens are not known. The sequenced sample was CD4+ T cells from PBMCs cultured with SARS-CoV-2 spike peptides, obtained before COVID-19 vaccination. The source is a human donor who received a COVID-19 vaccine.

This sequence joins TRBV20-1 and TRBJ2-3; TRBD2 matches at 9 bases. The germline CDR1 and CDR2 sequences are DFQATT and SNEGSKA (reference sequence). This CDR3 has 16 amino acids. The trim removed 3 bases at V and 2 bases at J, leaving 9 bases unmatched. The CDR3 is CSASGLAGRSTDTQYF. The CDR3, as DNA: TGCAGTGCTAGTGGGCTAGCGGGGAGATCCACAGATACGCAGTATTTT.

V is TRBV6-5 and J is TRBJ1-5; 7 bases line up with TRBD1. Trimming removed 0 bases from V and 3 bases from J; junction bases left unmatched: 2. CDR1 MNHEY and CDR2 SVGAGI come from the germline V gene. The CDR3 contains 15 residues. The CDR3 bases are TGTGCCAGCAGTTACTCGAGGGGGCCCAATCAGCCCCAGCATTTT. Amino acid sequence: CASSYSRGPNQPQHF.

The chain combines TRBV11-2 with TRBJ1-1, with D possibly being TRBD1 (5 bases). Germline CDR1 is SGHAT and CDR2 is FQNNGV. Trimming removed 4 bases from V and 10 bases from J, with 16 bases in between. The CDR3 length is 13 residues. CDR3 sequence (DNA): TGTGCCAGCAGCTCAACCCTCCAGGGAGGAGCTTTCTTT. Translated, it gives CASSSTLQGGAFF. Combining the CDR3 with reference TRBV11-2 and TRBJ1-1 gives the whole variable domain EAGVAQSPRYKIIEKRQSVAFWCNPISGHATLYWYQQILGQGPKLLIQFQNNGVVDDSQLPKDRFSAERLKGVDSTLKIQPAKLEDSAVYLCASSSTLQGGAFFGQGTRLTVV.

This rearrangement joins TRBV3-1 (or the pseudogene TRBV3-2) to TRBJ1-1, with D possibly TRBD1 on 6 matching bases. CDR3 length: 14 residues. The germline V gene encodes CDR1 LGHDT and CDR2 YNNKEL (reference sequence). Trimming pared 4 bases from V and 5 bases from J, leaving 14 bases between. The CDR3 protein is CASSPGQISTEAFF. CDR3 DNA: TGTGCCAGCAGCCCAGGACAGATCTCAACTGAAGCTTTCTTT.

The genes are TRBV2 and TRBJ1-5; 7 bases fit TRBD1. Germline V CDR1 and CDR2: SNHLY, FYNNEI. V was clipped by 6 bases and J by 2 bases; unmatched bases: 7. The CDR3 has 15 residues. CDR3 DNA sequence: TGTGCCAGCAGGGCAGGACAGGCTGGCAATCAGCCCCAGCATTTT. Amino acids: CASRAGQAGNQPQHF.

This clone was recorded only once. J is TRBJ1-2 and V is TRBV4-1; D ambiguous. The CDR3 extends over 14 amino acids. The germline V gene encodes CDR1 MGHRA and CDR2 YSYEKL. V dropped 0 bases and J dropped 7 bases, with 12 bases sitting between them. The CDR3 region is CASSQDRQVSGYTF. CDR3 DNA: TGCGCCAGCAGCCAAGATCGGCAGGTGTCTGGCTACACCTTC.

The V call is TRBV6-6, the J call TRBJ1-2; D may be TRBD1 (6 bases). This CDR3 has 14 amino acids. The germline V and J ends were trimmed by 2 bases and 4 bases, with 11 bases remaining between them. Germline CDR1 and CDR2: MNHNY and SVGAGI (reference sequence). The CDR3 DNA follows: TGTGCCAGCAGTTACGGGGGGCTTAGCTATGGCTACACCTTC. Translating gives CASSYGGLSYGYTF.

This clone was picked up one time. J is TRBJ2-7 and V is TRBV5-3; 9 positions match TRBD2. TRBV5-3 is known as an ORF, though its function is uncertain. The CDR3 is made up of 15 amino acids. The V segment lost 6 bases and the J segment 4 bases; nucleotides outside the gene matches: 11. The CDR3 DNA is TGTGCCAGAAAAAATAGCGGGGGTATATGGTACGAGCAGTACGTC. This codes for CARKNSGGIWYEQYV.

This chain links TRBV10-1 with TRBJ2-7; 9 positions match TRBD1. The germline gives CDR1 WNHNN, CDR2 SYGVQD (reference sequence). Trimming cost V 8 bases and J 4 bases; bases outside gene matches: 6. There are 13 residues in the CDR3. The CDR3 DNA is TGCGCCAGCTCCAGGGACAGGGATTACGAGCAGTACGTC. Translating it yields CASSRDRDYEQYV.